This T cell receptor (beta chain) was sequenced for a study of blood T cells in healthy people across ages. A second PCR of 7 to 11 cycles used a sample-barcoded 5' primer and a J-beta primer mix. TCRdb fed the 5' RACE reads into MiXCR, producing one record per CDR3 protein. Of roughly 720,000 distinct CDR3 sequences in the sample, roughly 50% were seen once. The CDR3 contains 14 residues. Trimming cost V 3 bases and J 5 bases, with 10 bases left between them. The chain combines TRBV12-3 or TRBV12-4 with TRBJ2-2; D unclear. The source of this sequence is an elderly man in good health. The source material was blood. CDR3 DNA sequence: TGTGCCAGCAGTTTCTCGCGGCGAACCGGGGAGCTGTTTTTT. It encodes CASSFSRRTGELFF.